Following are 8 T cell receptor beta chains from one sample sequenced in a study of cytomegalovirus exposure and HLA in healthy donors. The PCR ran on 60 Vbeta and 13 Jbeta primers. The table came from immunoSEQ multiplex PCR; TCRdb's copy has only in-frame clones and leaves some out. The sample carries 180,000 or so clones, roughly three quarters recorded once. Sequences were obtained from PBMCs. The receptor set was obtained from a male donor in good health and CMV-seronegative.

The chain uses TRBV4-1 and TRBJ1-5; 7 bases align to TRBD1. V gave up 4 bases and J gave up 2 bases; unmatched junction bases: 11. This CDR3 has 17 amino acids. Germline V CDR1 and CDR2: MGHRA, YSYEKL. CDR3 region: CASSPEQGVFGNQPQHF. CDR3 sequence (DNA): TGCGCCAGCAGCCCAGAGCAGGGGGTTTTTGGCAATCAGCCCCAGCATTTT.

The chain has TRBV9 and TRBJ1-1; D perhaps matches TRBD1 (6 bases). CDR1 SGDLS and CDR2 YYNGEE come from the germline V gene. Trimming stripped 0 bases from V and 2 bases from J, with 8 bases between. CDR3 size: 14 residues. CDR3 nucleotides: TGTGCCAGCAGCGTAGAACAGGGCAACACTGAAGCTTTCTTT. It is translated as CASSVEQGNTEAFF.

J is TRBJ1-2 and V is TRBV29-1; TRBD1 matches 7 bases. This CDR3 spans 12 amino acids. CDR1 and CDR2 from the germline V gene are SQVTM and ANQGSEA. Trimming at V came to 7 bases and at J to 3 bases, leaving 5 bases not matched to a gene. CDR3 bases: TGCAGCGGGATAGGGACAGACTATGGCTACACCTTC. The encoded protein is CSGIGTDYGYTF. Drawing the rest from reference TRBV29-1 and TRBJ1-2, the complete variable domain is SAVISQKPSRDICQRGTSLTIQCQVDSQVTMMFWYRQQPGQSLTLIATANQGSEATYESGFVIDKFPISRPNLTFSTLTVSNMSPEDSSIYLCSGIGTDYGYTFGSGTRLTVV.

This clone has a count of ten or more. The chain links TRBV2 to TRBJ1-5, with 10 bases aligning to TRBD1. The CDR3 extends over 17 amino acids. The trim removed 5 bases at V and 4 bases at J, leaving 11 bases unmatched. Per germline, CDR1 SNHLY and CDR2 FYNNEI. The CDR3 spells CASSITGTGDANQPQHF. The DNA for the CDR3 is TGTGCCAGCAGTATCACCGGGACAGGGGACGCTAATCAGCCCCAGCATTTT.

The V gene is TRBV28, the J gene TRBJ1-1; D gene uncertain. Germline V lookup: CDR1 MDHEN, CDR2 SYDVKM. The CDR3 consists of 11 residues. The V end lost 4 bases, the J end lost 4 bases, and 4 bases lay between the germline ends. The CDR3 loop reads CASSYRTEAFF. For the CDR3, the DNA is TGTGCCAGCAGTTATCGCACTGAAGCTTTCTTT.

The J gene is TRBJ2-5, the V gene TRBV6-5; D is undetermined. The CDR3 is 15 residues long. CDR1 is MNHEY and CDR2 is SVGAGI in the germline V gene. V was trimmed by 0 bases and J by 2 bases, leaving 10 bases between them. CDR3 residues: CASSYSYSGQETQYF. CDR3 in DNA: TGTGCCAGCAGTTACTCCTACTCAGGACAAGAGACCCAGTACTTC.

The J gene is TRBJ2-6, the V gene TRBV5-1, with D perhaps matching TRBD1 (5 bases). There are 16 residues in the CDR3. V lost 0 bases and J 9 bases, leaving 16 bases between the germline ends. CDR1 and CDR2 (germline): SGHRS, YFSETQ. CDR3 protein: CASSLAPSAGNNVLTF. As DNA, the CDR3 is TGCGCCAGCAGCTTGGCCCCATCGGCAGGGAACAACGTCCTGACTTTC.

This clone was recorded a few times. The chain recombines TRBV30 with TRBJ1-1, with a weak D call TRBD1 (6 bases). The V gene lost 5 bases and the J gene lost 1 base, with 11 bases spanning the gap. This CDR3 has 13 residues. Germline lookup yields CDR1 GTSNPN and CDR2 SVGIG (reference sequence). CDR3 protein: CAWGRGWNTEAFF. CDR3 DNA: TGTGCCTGGGGGAGGGGGTGGAACACTGAAGCTTTCTTT. Full variable domain (remainder filled in from reference TRBV30 and TRBJ1-1): SQTIHQWPATLVQPVGSPLSLECTVEGTSNPNLYWYRQAAGRGLQLLFYSVGIGQISSEVPQNLSASRPQDRQFILSSKKLLLSDSGFYLCAWGRGWNTEAFFGQGTRLTVV.